Given below is one TCR beta chain in context. This specimen belongs to a study of blood T cell repertoires in COVID-19. The overall study: Acute and convalescent COVID-19 specimens originated in the United States, Italy and Spain.

Living in about two dozen US areas, the participants were between roughly 18 and 90 years of age. Original processing methods: Amplified reference gene primers provided the basis for estimating nucleated cell counts. Assay: immunoSEQ multiplex PCR; the TCRdb copy retains only in-frame clones and omits some. D and trimming were read from the DNA, whereas the V and J calls and clone size are those reported in that table. The sample comprises 180,000 or so clones, roughly 84% of which are singletons, and 1% to 1.5% rests with the top ten. Germline assignment: CDR1 LNHDA and CDR2 SQIVND (reference sequence). This CDR3 contains 15 residues. V shed 4 bases and J 1 base; nucleotides not matched to a gene: 2.

Sequencing was done on a sample of PBMCs or T cells enriched from blood (not recorded which). The V gene is TRBV19, the J gene TRBJ2-1, with 9 positions matching TRBD2. The receptor's source is a human donor with acute COVID-19. The donor label of this sample is uncertain. This CDR3 is CASSSGGASYNEQFF. CDR3 nucleotide sequence: TGTGCCAGTAGTAGCGGGGGGGCATCCTACAATGAGCAGTTCTTC.